Listed below are T cell receptor beta chains from one sample, sequenced in a study of T-cell reconstitution after alpha-beta-depleted transplantation in children. TCRdb called the PCR reads again in MiXCR, with one record for every CDR3 protein. The table includes 490,000 or so distinct CDR3 sequences, approximately 12% detected once. The specimen comprised PBMCs from the stem cell graft donor, sampled from the stem cell graft. The source of these receptors is a human donor who donated a stem cell graft to a child with combined immunodeficiency. Each CDR3 is given with its conserved first and last residue. Fields, in order: V gene, J gene, clone size, D gene, CDR3 DNA, CDR3 protein. D genes are given only for firm matches. A row's size may be missing; if present it is once, few, many or a size class.

TRBV11-2,TRBJ2-1,many,-,TGTGCCAGCAGCTTAGTTCTCGCGGGAAACGAGCAGTTCTTC,CASSLVLAGNEQFF
TRBV2,TRBJ2-1,-,TRBD2,TGTGCCAGCCCCAAACTAGCGGGACGCTACAATGAGCAGTTCTTC,CASPKLAGRYNEQFF
TRBV10-3,TRBJ2-1,few,TRBD1,TGTGCCATCAGGTTGGACAGGGGGCGCAACAATGAGCAGTTCTTC,CAIRLDRGRNNEQFF
TRBV18,TRBJ2-5,few,-,TGTGCCAGCTCACGAGGACTGACCGGAGAGACCCAGTACTTC,CASSRGLTGETQYF
TRBV2,TRBJ2-7,many,-,TGTGCCAGCACTCCCTACGAGCAGTACTTC,CASTPYEQYF
TRBV6-1,TRBJ2-7,many,-,TGTGCCAGCAGTGGACGGGGCGCGTACGAGCAGTACTTC,CASSGRGAYEQYF
TRBV7-9,TRBJ2-2,many,-,TGTGCCAGCAGCTTGGGAACTAGATTATCCGGGGAGCTGTTTTTT,CASSLGTRLSGELFF
TRBV5-1,TRBJ2-1,-,-,TGCGCCAGCAGCTTTTTAACAGCCGAGAACAATGAGCAGTTCTTC,CASSFLTAENNEQFF
TRBV6-5,TRBJ2-1,many,TRBD1,TGTGCCAGCAGTTACTACAGGGGCAATGAGCAGTTCTTC,CASSYYRGNEQFF
TRBV10-3,TRBJ2-3,few,TRBD2,TGTGCCATCTTCGGCGGGGGGGACACAGATACGCAGTATTTT,CAIFGGGDTDTQYF
TRBV6-1,TRBJ2-5,few,TRBD1,TGTGCCAGCAGGCCGGGACAGACACAAGAGACCCAGTACTTC,CASRPGQTQETQYF